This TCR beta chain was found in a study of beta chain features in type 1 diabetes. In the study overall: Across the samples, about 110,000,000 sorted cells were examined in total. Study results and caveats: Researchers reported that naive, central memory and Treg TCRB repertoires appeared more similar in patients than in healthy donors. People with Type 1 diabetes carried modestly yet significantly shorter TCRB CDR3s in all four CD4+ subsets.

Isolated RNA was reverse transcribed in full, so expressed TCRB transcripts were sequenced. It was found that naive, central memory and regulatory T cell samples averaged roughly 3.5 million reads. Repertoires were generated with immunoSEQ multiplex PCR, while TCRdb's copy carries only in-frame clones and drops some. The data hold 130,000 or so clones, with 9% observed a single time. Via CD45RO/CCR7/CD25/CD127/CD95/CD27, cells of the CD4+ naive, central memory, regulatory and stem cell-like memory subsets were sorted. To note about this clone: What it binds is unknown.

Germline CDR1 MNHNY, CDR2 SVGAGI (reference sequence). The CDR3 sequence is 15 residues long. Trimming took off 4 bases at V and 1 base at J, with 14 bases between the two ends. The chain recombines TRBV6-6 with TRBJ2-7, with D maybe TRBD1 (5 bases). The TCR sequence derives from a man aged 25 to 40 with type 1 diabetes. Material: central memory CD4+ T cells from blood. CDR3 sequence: CASSSQGSVSYEQYF. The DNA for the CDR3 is TGTGCCAGCAGTTCGCAGGGTTCCGTGTCCTACGAGCAGTACTTC.